Presented here are 15 T cell receptor beta chains from one specimen sequenced in a study of early T cells in non-severe SARS-CoV-2 infection. From the 5' RACE reads, TCRdb called clonotypes with MiXCR, one entry per CDR3 protein. The sample consists of 25,000 to 30,000 distinct CDR3 sequences, around 4.4% of them appearing once. Specimen: whole blood. Every receptor here comes from an adult who was a healthcare worker with PCR-confirmed SARS-CoV-2 infection or an uninfected control (not recorded which).

V is TRBV6-1 and J is TRBJ2-4, with TRBD2 matching 7 bases. The CDR3 has 18 amino acids. In germline, CDR1 is MNHNS, CDR2 SASEGT. Trimming cost V 6 bases and J 0 bases; bases outside gene matches: 14. The CDR3 coding sequence is TGTGCCAGCAGGCACGATATGGGGAGGGCTCTAGCCAAAAACATTCAGTACTTC. Translating gives CASRHDMGRALAKNIQYF.

The table lists this clonotype with many counts. This rearrangement joins TRBV13 to TRBJ2-1; D is uncertain. The V gene's germline CDR1 is PRHDT and CDR2 FYEKMQ (reference sequence). CDR3 size: 13 residues. V lost 5 bases and J lost 4, with 9 bases in between. The CDR3 DNA reads TGTGCCAGCAGCCACACCAAATACAATGAGCAGTTCTTC. This sequence encodes CASSHTKYNEQFF.

This clonotype appeared many times. The chain employs TRBV28 and TRBJ1-1; 9 nucleotides align to TRBD1. V shed 6 bases and J 1 base; nucleotides not matched to a gene: 15. The CDR3 spans 18 residues. Germline values: CDR1 MDHEN, CDR2 SYDVKM. CDR3 region: CASSSPLETGGANTEAFF. For the CDR3, the DNA is TGTGCCAGCAGCTCACCTTTAGAGACAGGGGGGGCGAACACTGAAGCTTTCTTT.

Ten or more counts support this clonotype. One end of the junction is discordant with germline, which a read error may explain. The rearrangement links TRBV27 to TRBJ2-7; a weak D match, TRBD2 (6 bases). The CDR3 runs 15 residues. Germline assignment: CDR1 MNHEY and CDR2 SMNVEV (reference sequence). This chain's CDR3 is CASSLGTSRSYEQYF. In DNA, the CDR3 is TGCGCCAGCAGTTTAGGAACTAGCCGTTCCTACGAGCAGTACTTC.

This clonotype was seen repeatedly, ten times or more. The V call is TRBV9, the J call TRBJ2-7; TRBD1 aligns across 9 bases. From germline, CDR1 is SGDLS and CDR2 YYNGEE. This CDR3 has 15 residues. V lost 3 bases and J lost 0; bases outside the gene matches: 4. The DNA for the CDR3 is TGTGCCAGCAGCGAGGGACAGGGCAGCTCCTACGAGCAGTACTTC. This encodes CASSEGQGSSYEQYF.

This clonotype was detected many times. V usage is TRBV12-3 or TRBV12-4 and J usage is TRBJ2-1, with TRBD1 identical over 8 bases. With 5 bases clipped from V and 10 bases from J, the junction kept 4 bases outside the gene matches. The CDR3 extends over 12 amino acids. The CDR3 loop is CASSIYRGEQFF. CDR3 coding DNA: TGTGCCAGCAGTATATACAGGGGGGAGCAGTTCTTC.

The chain is built from TRBV28 and TRBJ1-4; D uncertain. V was trimmed by 3 bases and J by 0 bases, leaving 8 bases between them. Germline values: CDR1 MDHEN, CDR2 SYDVKM. CDR3 length: 15 amino acids. The CDR3 DNA sequence: TGTGCCAGCAGTTTTTATCGAGCAACTAATGAAAAACTGTTTTTT. It is translated as CASSFYRATNEKLFF.

This clonotype was detected many times. This chain uses TRBV7-9 with TRBJ2-7; no clear D. The V end was cut by 4 bases, the J end by 5 bases, with 12 bases between. Germline-derived CDR1 and CDR2 are SEHNR and FQNEAQ (reference sequence). This CDR3 is built from 13 residues. The CDR3 region has the DNA TGTGCCAGCAGCTCCCAAGCACAAAACGAGCAGTACTTC. Protein sequence: CASSSQAQNEQYF.

V gene TRBV4-1 combines with J gene TRBJ2-7; D gene unclear. CDR1 is MGHRA, CDR2 YSYEKL, per germline. Trimming stripped 0 bases from V and 3 bases from J, with 18 bases between. The CDR3 is made up of 17 amino acids. CDR3 protein: CASSQEGGPPADYEQYF. CDR3 DNA: TGCGCCAGCAGCCAAGAAGGTGGGCCCCCAGCCGACTACGAGCAGTACTTC.

This clonotype has a count of ten or more. The rearrangement joins TRBV29-1 to TRBJ2-1, with D possibly matching TRBD2 (5 bases). Germline values: CDR1 SQVTM, CDR2 ANQGSEA. The length of the CDR3 is 12 residues. The V end lost 3 bases, the J end lost 7 bases, and 10 bases lay between the germline ends. The CDR3 sequence is CSVDVVANEQFF. The CDR3 DNA sequence: TGCAGCGTTGATGTTGTAGCGAATGAGCAGTTCTTC.

This clonotype has at least ten counts. The chain employs TRBV7-8 and TRBJ1-1; D remains ambiguous. CDR1 is SGHVS and CDR2 is FQNEAQ in the germline V gene. V gave up 3 bases and J gave up 2 bases, with 7 bases separating them. There are 13 residues in the CDR3. CDR3: CASSFGRNTEAFF. The CDR3 nucleotides read TGTGCCAGCAGCTTCGGACGTAACACTGAAGCTTTCTTT. Full variable domain (missing parts from reference TRBV7-8 and TRBJ1-1): GAGVSQSPRYKVAKRGQDVALRCDPISGHVSLFWYQQALGQGPEFLTYFQNEAQLDKSGLPSDRFFAERPEGSVSTLKIQRTQQEDSAVYLCASSFGRNTEAFFGQGTRLTVV.

This clonotype turned up a few times. The CDR3 bases are TGTGCCAGCTGTTGGCCGAGCTCCTACAATGAGCAGTTCTTC. As protein: CASCWPSSYNEQFF. V gene TRBV7-2 combines with J gene TRBJ2-1; unclear D gene. Germline loops: CDR1 SGHTA, CDR2 FQGNSA. Trimming left V 8 bases short and J 0 bases short, with 11 bases between. The CDR3 consists of 14 residues.

The genes are TRBV7-6 and TRBJ2-7; no firm D call. Trimming took off 5 bases at V and 0 bases at J, with 11 bases between the two ends. Germline CDR1 is SGHVS and CDR2 is FNYEAQ. The CDR3 spans 14 residues. CDR3: CASSPFASSYEQYF. CDR3 DNA: TGTGCCAGCAGCCCCTTTGCGAGCTCCTACGAGCAGTACTTC.

This clonotype was seen at least ten times. The chain has TRBV10-3 and TRBJ2-1; 11 positions agree with TRBD2. This CDR3 comprises 14 residues. V trimming: 8 bases; J trimming: 8 bases; junction bases outside the gene matches: 8. Germline V gene sequence: CDR1 ENHRY, CDR2 SYGVKD. The CDR3 loop is CAIESGTSGHEQFF. As DNA, the CDR3 is TGTGCCATCGAGTCCGGGACTAGCGGACATGAGCAGTTCTTC.

This clonotype was seen repeatedly, ten times or more. The V and J genes are TRBV19 and TRBJ1-1; D gene uncertain. This CDR3 is built from 15 residues. Germline assignment: CDR1 LNHDA and CDR2 SQIVND (reference sequence). The V end was cut by 6 bases, the J end by 0 bases, with 14 bases between. The CDR3 DNA sequence: TGTGCCAGTAGCATACGGGCAGGCCTGAACACTGAAGCTTTCTTT. This translates into CASSIRAGLNTEAFF.